A selection of T cell receptor beta chains follows, all from one sample in a study of blood T cells in healthy people across ages. TCRdb analysed the 5' RACE reads with MiXCR anew, one entry per CDR3 protein. The data contain about 760,000 distinct CDR3 sequences, approximately 53% of them singletons. Sequencing input: blood. The origin of the receptors is a man aged 40-49 years in good health. Both conserved end residues are part of each CDR3. D genes are given only for firm matches. The size of a clone is reported for some rows only, either as once, few or many, or as a class for expanded clones.

V,length,J,D,size,CDR3,DNA
TRBV20-1,16,TRBJ1-2,TRBD1,-,CSARDLATGGLGGYTF,TGCAGTGCTAGAGATCTGGCAACAGGGGGCCTGGGCGGCTACACCTTC
TRBV28,17,TRBJ2-7,TRBD2,-,CASRGTSGTLSYNEQYF,TGTGCCAGCAGAGGAACTAGCGGGACCCTCTCCTACAATGAGCAGTACTTC
TRBV7-3,17,TRBJ2-5,TRBD2,-,CASSFNPGLAGAETQYF,TGTGCCAGCAGCTTCAACCCGGGACTAGCGGGAGCAGAGACCCAGTACTTC
TRBV27,18,TRBJ2-7,TRBD2,-,CASSLGLAFRGASGEQYF,TGTGCCAGCAGTTTGGGACTAGCTTTCAGGGGGGCCAGCGGTGAGCAGTACTTC
TRBV7-2,15,TRBJ2-3,TRBD1,few,CASSLGQISTDTQYF,TGTGCCAGCAGCCTGGGACAGATTAGCACAGATACGCAGTATTTT
TRBV11-3,14,TRBJ2-7,TRBD2,few,CASSFMAGAHEQYF,TGTGCCAGCAGCTTCATGGCGGGAGCTCACGAGCAGTACTTC
TRBV7-2,16,TRBJ2-1,TRBD2,-,CASSLGLAGDGGGQFF,TGTGCCAGCAGCCTGGGACTAGCGGGGGACGGAGGTGGGCAGTTCTTC
TRBV7-9,15,TRBJ2-7,-,-,CASSSFGTSIYEQYF,TGTGCCAGCAGCTCCTTCGGGACATCTATTTACGAGCAGTACTTC
TRBV7-9,14,TRBJ2-7,-,-,CASIRDQPSGEQYF,TGTGCCAGCATCCGGGACCAACCCTCGGGGGAGCAGTACTTC
TRBV7-3,13,TRBJ2-4,-,few,CASSLRPGDIQYF,TGTGCCAGCAGCCTTAGGCCTGGGGACATTCAGTACTTC
TRBV20-1,14,TRBJ2-5,TRBD2,once,CSARDPTGGGEQYF,TGCAGTGCTAGAGATCCCACGGGAGGGGGTGAGCAGTACTTC
TRBV27,15,TRBJ2-5,TRBD2,many,CASSLLAGGRETQYF,TGCGCCAGCAGCTTACTAGCGGGAGGTCGAGAGACCCAGTACTTC
TRBV12-3/TRBV12-4,12,TRBJ1-2,-,-,CASMSAGYGYTF,TGTGCCAGCATGTCTGCGGGCTATGGCTACACCTTC
TRBV5-1,15,TRBJ2-5,-,few,CASSLEGQKQETQYF,TGCGCCAGCAGCTTGGAAGGGCAGAAGCAAGAGACCCAGTACTTC
TRBV7-2,18,TRBJ2-6,TRBD1,few,CASSAQRTGRSGANVLTF,TGTGCCAGCAGCGCTCAGCGGACAGGGCGCTCTGGGGCCAACGTCCTGACTTTC
TRBV12-3/TRBV12-4,16,TRBJ2-5,-,-,CASSLAVGGPGETQYF,TGTGCCAGCAGTCTAGCGGTGGGGGGGCCGGGAGAGACCCAGTACTTC
TRBV4-2,13,TRBJ2-7,-,-,CASSQEPHHEQYF,TGTGCCAGCAGCCAAGAGCCCCACCACGAGCAGTACTTC
TRBV27,15,TRBJ2-7,-,few,CASTPLQGSSYEQYF,TGTGCCAGCACCCCCCTACAGGGTTCATCCTACGAGCAGTACTTC
TRBV11-2,12,TRBJ2-5,-,many,CASSLEQETQYF,TGCGCCAGCAGCTTGGAGCAAGAGACCCAGTACTTC
TRBV29-1,14,TRBJ1-1,-,-,CSVEKVGGQSEAFF,TGCAGCGTTGAAAAGGTCGGGGGGCAGTCGGAAGCTTTCTTT
TRBV6-5,14,TRBJ2-1,-,-,CASRPASGFYEQFF,TGTGCCAGCAGACCCGCGAGCGGGTTCTATGAGCAGTTCTTC
TRBV9,16,TRBJ2-1,TRBD2,once,CASSVAAGGAYNEQFF,TGTGCCAGCAGCGTAGCAGCGGGGGGCGCCTACAATGAGCAGTTCTTC
TRBV6-1,16,TRBJ2-1,TRBD1,few,CASSEAQGASYNEQFF,TGTGCCAGCAGTGAAGCCCAGGGGGCCTCCTACAATGAGCAGTTCTTC
TRBV5-1,13,TRBJ1-2,-,-,CASSLADTRGYTF,TGCGCCAGCAGCTTGGCAGATACCCGTGGCTACACCTTC
TRBV7-2,16,TRBJ2-1,TRBD1,-,CASSLWFQGAENEQFF,TGTGCCAGCAGCTTATGGTTCCAGGGGGCAGAAAATGAGCAGTTCTTC
TRBV11-1,14,TRBJ2-2,TRBD1,-,CASSRRQGSGELFF,TGTGCCAGCAGCCGACGACAGGGGTCCGGGGAGCTGTTTTTT
TRBV6-2/TRBV6-3,14,TRBJ2-7,-,-,CASSYTETVYEQYF,TGTGCCAGCAGTTACACTGAGACGGTCTACGAGCAGTACTTC
TRBV6-6,12,TRBJ2-7,-,once,CANSHRKGEQYF,TGTGCCAACAGCCACCGTAAGGGCGAGCAGTACTTC
TRBV27,17,TRBJ2-3,-,few,CASSPWDPGGKTDTQYF,TGTGCCAGCAGTCCTTGGGATCCAGGGGGGAAGACAGATACGCAGTATTTT
TRBV6-1,15,TRBJ1-1,TRBD1,-,CASSRQGVGRTEAFF,TGTGCCAGCAGTCGACAGGGGGTCGGACGCACTGAAGCTTTCTTT
TRBV10-2,17,TRBJ1-5,-,many,CAAGPIPGPGSNQPQHF,TGCGCCGCGGGACCTATACCGGGACCTGGGAGCAATCAGCCCCAGCATTTT
TRBV28,14,TRBJ1-1,TRBD1,few,CAGSLGQLNTEAFF,TGTGCCGGCAGTTTGGGACAGCTGAACACTGAAGCTTTCTTT
TRBV14,16,TRBJ2-3,TRBD2,-,CASSQMPGLVSDTQYF,TGTGCCAGCAGCCAAATGCCGGGACTAGTTTCAGATACGCAGTATTTT
TRBV29-1,16,TRBJ2-7,-,-,CSVVGSPHGPFNEQYF,TGCAGCGTTGTAGGGTCCCCACATGGACCCTTCAATGAGCAGTACTTC
TRBV6-5,13,TRBJ2-1,-,-,CASSTLQGNEQFF,TGTGCCAGCAGTACTTTACAGGGCAATGAGCAGTTCTTC
TRBV4-3,17,TRBJ2-5,TRBD2,-,CASSQDKRAGGGETQYF,TGCGCCAGCAGCCAGGATAAGAGAGCGGGGGGAGGGGAGACCCAGTACTTC
TRBV24-1,13,TRBJ1-2,-,-,CATSGGDNYGYTF,TGTGCCACCAGTGGAGGGGACAACTATGGCTACACCTTC
TRBV7-2,13,TRBJ2-3,-,-,CASSLPPTDTQYF,TGTGCCAGCAGCTTGCCGCCCACAGATACGCAGTATTTT
TRBV12-5,16,TRBJ2-1,-,-,CASGPPLGGSYNEQFF,TGTGCTAGTGGTCCCCCTCTAGGGGGGTCCTACAATGAGCAGTTCTTC
TRBV6-5,16,TRBJ2-5,TRBD2,-,CASSSPTSGSQETQYF,TGTGCCAGCAGTTCCCCGACTAGCGGGAGCCAAGAGACCCAGTACTTC
TRBV12-3/TRBV12-4,16,TRBJ2-1,TRBD2,-,CASSRSGRAHYNEQFF,TGTGCCAGCAGTCGTAGCGGGAGGGCCCACTACAATGAGCAGTTCTTC
TRBV3-1,14,TRBJ1-2,-,few,CASSPADRFYGYTF,TGTGCCAGCAGCCCCGCGGACAGATTCTATGGCTACACCTTC
TRBV12-3/TRBV12-4,12,TRBJ1-2,-,few,CASSFGIWGYTF,TGTGCCAGCAGTTTCGGGATTTGGGGCTACACCTTC
TRBV28,16,TRBJ2-7,TRBD2,once,CASSRIGAGSGYEQYF,TGTGCCAGCAGTCGAATTGGAGCGGGAAGTGGCTACGAGCAGTACTTC
TRBV10-2,13,TRBJ2-5,-,once,CASRIEIKGAQYF,TGCGCCAGCAGAATTGAGATCAAAGGGGCCCAGTACTTC
TRBV4-2,18,TRBJ2-6,TRBD1,-,CASSQTDRGLEGANVLTF,TGTGCCAGCAGCCAGACCGACAGGGGGCTAGAGGGGGCCAACGTCCTGACTTTC
TRBV9,19,TRBJ2-3,TRBD2,-,CASSESGGGRAPHTDTQYF,TGTGCCAGCAGCGAGAGTGGGGGCGGGAGGGCCCCCCACACAGATACGCAGTATTTT
TRBV3-1,12,TRBJ2-4,-,-,CASSHESGGQYF,TGTGCCAGCAGCCATGAGTCAGGGGGGCAGTACTTC
TRBV5-1,16,TRBJ2-5,-,-,CASVAGVGGQEETQYF,TGCGCCAGCGTCGCGGGGGTCGGCGGACAGGAAGAGACCCAGTACTTC
TRBV7-2,16,TRBJ2-1,TRBD2,-,CASSLADLAGVAEQFF,TGTGCCAGCAGCTTAGCGGATCTAGCGGGAGTTGCTGAGCAGTTCTTC
TRBV9,15,TRBJ2-1,TRBD2,few,CASSQTSGGVNEQFF,TGTGCCAGCAGTCAGACTAGCGGGGGGGTTAATGAGCAGTTCTTC
TRBV7-2,14,TRBJ2-1,TRBD1,-,CASSLETGQAAQFF,TGTGCCAGCAGCTTAGAGACGGGACAGGCCGCGCAGTTCTTC
TRBV12-3/TRBV12-4,14,TRBJ1-1,-,-,CASSLASGSGEAFF,TGTGCCAGCAGTTTAGCCTCAGGTTCTGGTGAAGCTTTCTTT
TRBV14,16,TRBJ2-5,TRBD1,-,CASSQDLGTGTKTQYF,TGTGCCAGCAGCCAAGATCTAGGGACAGGGACGAAGACCCAGTACTTC
TRBV7-2,18,TRBJ2-3,TRBD2,-,CASSRRGAGVTSTDTQYF,TGTGCCAGCAGCCGCCGGGGAGCGGGAGTTACCAGCACAGATACGCAGTATTTT